One sample yielded the 31 T cell receptor beta chains listed below, sequenced in a study of Tregs in tolerant kidney transplant recipients. No antigen has been identified for these receptors. Data came from immunoSEQ multiplex PCR; TCRdb stores just in-frame clones and leaves some out. Altogether roughly 10,000 clones are present, around 91% being singletons, with the ten largest covering approximately 6%. Sequences were derived from Tregs from blood cultured with allogeneic cells, sampled before the transplant. Receptors were obtained from a human patient who received a combined kidney and bone marrow transplant.

This clone was picked up one time. This chain uses TRBV9 with TRBJ2-1; 10 positions agree with TRBD2. In germline, CDR1 is SGDLS, CDR2 YYNGEE. This CDR3 contains 16 residues. Germline trimming cut 3 bases from V and 7 bases from J; bases unmatched to any gene: 10. The CDR3 DNA is TGTGCCAGCAGCGCGGCTATACTAGCGGGACTTAATGAGCAGTTCTTC. The encoded protein is CASSAAILAGLNEQFF. The variable domain in full, completed from reference TRBV9 and TRBJ2-1, reads DSGVTQTPKHLITATGQRVTLRCSPRSGDLSVYWYQQSLDQGLQFLIQYYNGEERAKGNILERFSAQQFPDLHSELNLSSLELGDSALYFCASSAAILAGLNEQFFGPGTRLTVL.

This clone was seen just once. V gene TRBV18 combines with J gene TRBJ2-1; 7 bases agree with TRBD1. V trimming: 8 bases; J trimming: 8 bases; junction bases outside the gene matches: 12. The CDR3 contains 14 residues. Germline CDR1 and CDR2: KGHSH and LQKENI. The CDR3 DNA reads TGTGCCAGCACTCTTTACAGGGGACGGGATGAGCAGTTCTTC. It codes for CASTLYRGRDEQFF.

This clone was seen a few times. This chain links TRBV6-6 with TRBJ1-2; 8 positions match TRBD1. Trimming cost V 6 bases and J 5 bases; bases outside gene matches: 8. CDR3 length: 14 amino acids. Germline V lookup: CDR1 MNHNY, CDR2 SVGAGI (reference sequence). CDR3 region: CASSRDRPTYGYTF. The CDR3 nucleotides are TGTGCCAGCAGCCGGGACAGGCCAACGTATGGCTACACCTTC.

This chain joins TRBV19 and TRBJ2-4; D perhaps matches TRBD2 (6 bases). Germline assignment: CDR1 LNHDA and CDR2 SQIVND (reference sequence). The CDR3 is made up of 15 amino acids. Deletions cut 5 bases from V and 1 base from J, with 12 bases between. The CDR3 DNA reads TGTGCCAGTAGTGCTTCTAGCGTGGCCAAAAACATTCAGTACTTC. Residues: CASSASSVAKNIQYF.

DNA for the CDR3: TGTGCCAGCAGCCTAGGACAGCCCGGAATCGAGACCCAGTACTTC. Its translation: CASSLGQPGIETQYF. The chain employs TRBV7-9 and TRBJ2-5, with a weak D call TRBD1 (6 bases). The length of the CDR3 is 15 residues. CDR1 and CDR2 from the germline V gene are SEHNR and FQNEAQ (reference sequence). V was cut by 5 bases and J by 5 bases, with 18 bases left in between.

This clone was detected a few times. This CDR3 reads CASSLRENSPLHF. DNA for the CDR3: TGTGCCAGTAGCCTCAGGGAGAATTCACCCCTCCACTTT. The gene calls are TRBV19 and TRBJ1-6; the D gene is possibly TRBD1 (5 bases). Trimming cost V 6 bases and J 7 bases, with 10 bases left between them. The CDR3 is 13 residues long. Germline assignment: CDR1 LNHDA and CDR2 SQIVND (reference sequence).

V is TRBV28 and J is TRBJ1-5, with 7 bases fitting TRBD1. The length of the CDR3 is 17 residues. V was clipped by 6 bases and J by 2 bases; unmatched bases: 13. Looked up from germline, CDR1 is MDHEN and CDR2 is SYDVKM. The CDR3: CASRSGQAPIGNQPQHF. CDR3 DNA: TGTGCCAGCAGATCCGGACAGGCCCCTATAGGCAATCAGCCCCAGCATTTT.

The chain recombines TRBV5-1 with TRBJ1-1; perhaps TRBD1 as D (5 bases). V was cut by 0 bases and J by 3 bases, with 15 bases left in between. The CDR3 has 16 residues. The germline gives CDR1 SGHRS, CDR2 YFSETQ. The CDR3 protein is CASSLVRRERDTEAFF. The DNA for the CDR3 is TGCGCCAGCAGCTTGGTTCGCAGGGAAAGGGACACTGAAGCTTTCTTT. The variable domain in full, with the rest retrieved from reference TRBV5-1 and TRBJ1-1, is KAGVTQTPRYLIKTRGQQVTLSCSPISGHRSVSWYQQTPGQGLQFLFEYFSETQRNKGNFPGRFSGRQFSNSRSEMNVSTLELGDSALYLCASSLVRRERDTEAFFGQGTRLTVV.

The V gene is TRBV7-2, the J gene TRBJ2-7; 9 positions agree with TRBD1. CDR3 length: 15 residues. After removal of 5 bases from V and 3 bases from J, the junction contained 8 bases not matched to a gene. The germline gives CDR1 SGHTA, CDR2 FQGNSA. DNA for the CDR3: TGTGCCAGCAGCCCCGTCACAGGGGGCTACTACGAGCAGTACTTC. The encoded protein is CASSPVTGGYYEQYF.

The chain carries TRBV18 and TRBJ1-2, with a possible D match to TRBD1 (5 bases). The CDR3 contains 16 residues. Germline CDR1 reads KGHSH; CDR2 reads LQKENI. V was clipped by 3 bases and J by 3 bases, with 17 bases between them. The CDR3 reads CASSPGQGTWDYGYTF. The CDR3 DNA reads as TGTGCCAGCTCACCTGGACAAGGGACGTGGGACTATGGCTACACCTTC.

The J gene is TRBJ2-1, the V gene TRBV7-7, with D perhaps given as TRBD1 or TRBD2 (5 bases each). This CDR3 is built from 16 residues. The V end lost 3 bases, the J end lost 0 bases, and 12 bases lay between the germline ends. Germline assignment: CDR1 SSHAT and CDR2 FNYEAQ (reference sequence). CDR3 nucleotides: TGTGCCAGCAGCTTCGGGGCCCTGAGCTCCTACAATGAGCAGTTCTTC. Protein sequence: CASSFGALSSYNEQFF.

The CDR3 sequence is CASSIRGRSPGLSGANVLTF. Written as DNA, the CDR3 is TGCGCCAGCTCCATTAGGGGGCGAAGTCCCGGTCTCTCTGGGGCCAACGTCCTGACTTTC. The chain has TRBV5-1 and TRBJ2-6, with 7 positions matching TRBD1. Germline assignment: CDR1 SGHRS and CDR2 YFSETQ. This CDR3 contains 20 residues. The V segment lost 7 bases and the J segment 0 bases; nucleotides outside the gene matches: 19.

The gene calls are TRBV28 and TRBJ2-5, with TRBD2 matching 10 bases. Germline V gives CDR1 MDHEN, CDR2 SYDVKM. The CDR3 covers 16 residues. V lost 3 bases and J lost 11; bases outside the gene matches: 15. The CDR3 here is CASSFLSLAGDIEQYF. CDR3 DNA sequence: TGTGCCAGCAGTTTTTTGTCCCTAGCGGGGGATATAGAGCAGTACTTC.

The rearrangement joins TRBV4-1 to TRBJ2-6, with 10 bases that match TRBD1. Germline lookup yields CDR1 MGHRA and CDR2 YSYEKL. The CDR3 spans 16 residues. The J segment lost 4 bases and the V segment lost 4 bases, leaving 4 bases of the junction unmatched. CDR3 DNA: TGCGCCAGCAGCCGACAGGGGGCGAGAGGGGCCAACGTCCTGACTTTC. This translates into CASSRQGARGANVLTF.

The chain uses TRBV6-5 and TRBJ2-5; no definite D call. Germline CDR1 reads MNHEY; CDR2 reads SVGAGI. The CDR3 has 13 amino acids. V was clipped by 2 bases and J by 7 bases, with 11 bases between them. The CDR3 bases are TGTGCCAGCAGTTACGCAGCTTGGCGGACCCAGTACTTC. Its translation: CASSYAAWRTQYF.

This clone was seen just once. This sequence joins TRBV10-3 and TRBJ2-1; 8 bases align to TRBD2. This CDR3 is 15 amino acids long. The V gene's germline CDR1 is ENHRY and CDR2 SYGVKD. The ends lost 0 bases at V and 15 bases at J; junction bases unmatched: 13. This CDR3 reads CAISESTSLAGFGFF. CDR3 bases: TGTGCCATCAGTGAGTCGACCTCCCTAGCGGGTTTTGGGTTCTTC.

The V call is TRBV18, the J call TRBJ2-7; TRBD1 might be the D (6 bases). V gave up 2 bases and J gave up 2 bases, with 7 bases separating them. This CDR3 region has 13 residues. Looked up from germline, CDR1 is KGHSH and CDR2 is LQKENI. CDR3 nucleotides: TGTGCCAGCTCACCAGGACAGACCTACGAGCAGTACTTC. Translating gives CASSPGQTYEQYF.

V is TRBV7-2 and J is TRBJ2-3, with 8 nucleotides matching TRBD1. Germline V gene data show CDR1 as SGHTA and CDR2 as FQGNSA. V was pared by 2 bases and J by 3 bases, with 7 bases of the junction left unmatched. The CDR3 consists of 16 residues. CDR3 in amino acids: CASSLPQGAGTDTQYF. The CDR3 DNA reads TGTGCCAGCAGCTTACCCCAGGGGGCAGGAACAGATACGCAGTATTTT.

The rearrangement uses TRBV6-1 and TRBJ2-3; D is ambiguous. Per germline, CDR1 MNHNS and CDR2 SASEGT. This CDR3 is 14 amino acids long. V lost 4 bases to trimming and J lost 1 base, with 9 bases between them. CDR3 residues: CASSGATRTDTQYF. For the CDR3, the DNA is TGTGCCAGCAGTGGGGCCACCCGCACAGATACGCAGTATTTT.

The chain recombines TRBV6-1 with TRBJ2-2; D may be TRBD1 or TRBD2 (5 bases each). With 4 bases removed from V and 3 bases from J, the gap between germline ends came to 9 bases. There are 14 residues in the CDR3. Looked up from germline, CDR1 is MNHNS and CDR2 is SASEGT. The CDR3 region is CASSGGRDTGELFF. Here the CDR3 DNA reads TGTGCCAGCAGTGGGGGACGGGACACCGGGGAGCTGTTTTTT.

The V gene is TRBV18, the J gene TRBJ1-2; the D is unclear. V gave up 2 bases and J gave up 1 base, with 14 bases separating them. CDR3 length: 16 residues. The germline CDR1 and CDR2 sequences are KGHSH and LQKENI. CDR3: CASSPSTRPLNYGYTF. The DNA of the CDR3 is TGTGCCAGCTCACCAAGTACGAGACCCCTTAACTATGGCTACACCTTC.

The chain uses TRBV12-1 and TRBJ1-1; TRBD1 is the table's D call and was not checked against the DNA. TRBV12-1 is labeled a pseudogene. The CDR3 contains 19 residues. DNA of the CDR3: TGTGCCAGCAGCTTTGCGGTTAACCGGGACAGGGGGATGAACACTGAAGCTTTCTTT. It codes for CASSFAVNRDRGMNTEAFF.

The V and J genes are TRBV5-1 and TRBJ2-3; 7 bases are a match to TRBD1. This CDR3 comprises 13 residues. Germline lookup yields CDR1 SGHRS and CDR2 YFSETQ. V shed 4 bases and J 6 bases; nucleotides not matched to a gene: 5. CDR3 loop: CASSRTGPDTQYF. CDR3 DNA sequence: TGCGCCAGCAGCCGGACAGGACCGGATACGCAGTATTTT. The whole variable domain, remainder taken from reference TRBV5-1 and TRBJ2-3, is KAGVTQTPRYLIKTRGQQVTLSCSPISGHRSVSWYQQTPGQGLQFLFEYFSETQRNKGNFPGRFSGRQFSNSRSEMNVSTLELGDSALYLCASSRTGPDTQYFGPGTRLTVL.

The gene calls are TRBV27 and TRBJ2-5; 9 bases are shared with TRBD1. V lost 5 bases to trimming and J lost 4 bases; unmatched junction nucleotides: 11. The germline V gene has CDR1 MNHEY and CDR2 SMNVEV (reference sequence). The CDR3 sequence is 16 residues long. The CDR3 sequence: CASSPWTGAFGETQYF. CDR3 DNA sequence: TGTGCCAGCAGTCCCTGGACAGGGGCGTTCGGAGAGACCCAGTACTTC.

This clone is a singleton in its sample. The chain joins TRBV28 to TRBJ2-3, with D possibly TRBD1 on 6 matching bases. In germline, CDR1 is MDHEN, CDR2 SYDVKM. The CDR3 is 14 residues long. V was cut by 3 bases and J by 4 bases, with 11 bases left in between. The DNA of the CDR3 is TGTGCCAGCAGTTTTATGGGGGCTGCAGATACGCAGTATTTT. Translating gives CASSFMGAADTQYF.

This chain links TRBV10-3 with TRBJ2-7; possibly TRBD1 for D (5 bases). Between the trimmed V and J ends, which lost 3 bases and 2 bases, there was a span of 8 bases. CDR3 size: 13 residues. CDR1 is ENHRY, CDR2 SYGVKD, per germline. CDR3 DNA: TGTGCCATCAGTGACAGGGCACCCTACGAGCAGTACTTC. This gives the protein CAISDRAPYEQYF.

This chain uses TRBV5-4 with TRBJ2-3; 12 positions match TRBD2. The CDR3 is 16 residues long. Germline CDR1 is SGHNT and CDR2 is YYREEE (reference sequence). V shed 4 bases, J shed 5 bases, and the junction held 8 bases outside the gene matches. This CDR3 reads CASSPPPGLAGDTQYF. Here the CDR3 DNA reads TGTGCCAGCAGCCCGCCCCCGGGACTAGCGGGAGATACGCAGTATTTT.

The chain uses TRBV4-3 and TRBJ2-5, with D possibly called TRBD1 or TRBD2 (7 bases each). The last part of the DNA fits TRBJ2-7 better; the J call may be wrong. The length of the CDR3 is 16 residues. Germline-derived CDR1 and CDR2 are LGHNA and YSLEER. CDR3 residues: CASSQVWAGGGYEQYF. In nucleotides, the CDR3 is TGCGCCAGCAGCCAAGTATGGGCAGGGGGGGGCTACGAGCAGTACTTC.

The chain links TRBV7-8 to TRBJ2-1; tentatively, D is TRBD1 (5 bases). The CDR3 has 16 amino acids. The V and J ends lost 5 bases and 7 bases respectively, with 21 bases between them. Germline V lookup: CDR1 SGHVS, CDR2 FQNEAQ. The CDR3: CASSPRSKGWDNEQFF. The CDR3 coding sequence is TGTGCCAGCAGCCCCAGGAGTAAGGGGTGGGATAATGAGCAGTTCTTC.

V and J are TRBV7-2 and TRBJ1-6; a possible D gene is TRBD1 (6 bases). The ends were cut back, 5 bases at V and 7 bases at J, with 15 bases in the middle. The CDR3 covers 15 residues. CDR1 SGHTA and CDR2 FQGNSA come from the germline V gene. The CDR3 loop reads CASSTPGRGNSPLHF. The CDR3 region has the DNA TGTGCCAGCAGCACACCGGGCAGGGGAAATTCACCCCTCCACTTT.

The V and J genes are TRBV5-1 and TRBJ1-2, with 8 bases identical to TRBD1. This CDR3 is 15 amino acids long. Unmatched junction bases numbered 4, after V lost 0 bases and J lost 3 bases. Per the germline V gene, CDR1 is SGHRS and CDR2 is YFSETQ. CDR3 coding DNA: TGCGCCAGCAGCTTGGCGTGGGGACAGGACTATGGCTACACCTTC. Its protein is CASSLAWGQDYGYTF.